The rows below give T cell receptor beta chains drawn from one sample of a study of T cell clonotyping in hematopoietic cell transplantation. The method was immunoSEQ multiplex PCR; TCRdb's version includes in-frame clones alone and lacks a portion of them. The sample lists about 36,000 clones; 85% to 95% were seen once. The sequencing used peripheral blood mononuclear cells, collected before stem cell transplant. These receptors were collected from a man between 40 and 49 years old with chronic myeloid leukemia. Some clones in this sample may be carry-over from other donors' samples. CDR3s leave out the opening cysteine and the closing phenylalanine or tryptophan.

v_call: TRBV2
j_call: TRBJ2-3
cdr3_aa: ASRPSGGRDTQY

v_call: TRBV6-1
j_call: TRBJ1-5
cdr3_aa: ASSGRTSGNQPQH

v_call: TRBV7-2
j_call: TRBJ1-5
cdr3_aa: ASSLIGGLDSNQPQH

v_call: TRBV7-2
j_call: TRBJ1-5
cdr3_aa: ASSLRGDQPQH

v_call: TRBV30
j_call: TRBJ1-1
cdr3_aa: AWSVLRENTEAF

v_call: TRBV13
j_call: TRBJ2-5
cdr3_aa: ASSTRQGRGETQY

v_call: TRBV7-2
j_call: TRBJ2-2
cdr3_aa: ASSADRGRTGELF

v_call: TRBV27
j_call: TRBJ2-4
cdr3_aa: ASSSTGGSGIQY

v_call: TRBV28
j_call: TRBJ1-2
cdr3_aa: ASTSANYGYT

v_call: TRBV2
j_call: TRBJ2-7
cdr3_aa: ASSRLPGGALSYEQY

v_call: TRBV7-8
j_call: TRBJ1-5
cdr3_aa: ASSLGTFKTQPQH

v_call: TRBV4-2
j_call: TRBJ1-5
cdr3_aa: ASSQGGTGGSNQPQH

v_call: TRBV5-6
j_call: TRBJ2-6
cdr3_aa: ASSLASGANVLT

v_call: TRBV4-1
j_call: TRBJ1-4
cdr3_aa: ASSQDLTGEKLF

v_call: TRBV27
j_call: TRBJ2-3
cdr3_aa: ASSFSRLAASTDTQY

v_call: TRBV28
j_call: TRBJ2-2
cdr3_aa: ASSSLAGGPTGELF

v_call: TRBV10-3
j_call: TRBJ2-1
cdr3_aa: AISGGTFYNEQF

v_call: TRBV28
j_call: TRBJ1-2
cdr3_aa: ASSWHRENGYT

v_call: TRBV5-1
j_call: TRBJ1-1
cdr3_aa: ASSPQGALLEAF

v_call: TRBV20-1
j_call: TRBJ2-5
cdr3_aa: SPEYQETQY

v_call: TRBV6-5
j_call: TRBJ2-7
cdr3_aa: ASIDRAGRY

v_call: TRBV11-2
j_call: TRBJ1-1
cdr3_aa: ASSLRFNTEAF

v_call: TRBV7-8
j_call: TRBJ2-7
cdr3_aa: ASSLQGYEQY

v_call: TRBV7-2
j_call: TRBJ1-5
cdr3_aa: ASSNDRNQPQH

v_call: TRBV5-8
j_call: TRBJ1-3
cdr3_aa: ASSLVGAWGNSGNTIY

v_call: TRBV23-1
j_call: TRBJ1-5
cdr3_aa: ASSQLLRRSNQPQH

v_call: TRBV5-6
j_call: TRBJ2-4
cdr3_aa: ASSPTRGLAKNIQY

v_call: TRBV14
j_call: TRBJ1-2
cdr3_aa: ASSQGQGLEHGYT

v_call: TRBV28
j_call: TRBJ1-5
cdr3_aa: ASSYGDFNQPQH

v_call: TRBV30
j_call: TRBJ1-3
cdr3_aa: AWSVQNTIY

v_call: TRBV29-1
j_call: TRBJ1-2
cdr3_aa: SVESVWGKRPSTNYGYT

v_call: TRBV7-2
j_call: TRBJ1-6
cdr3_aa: ASSLVASPLH

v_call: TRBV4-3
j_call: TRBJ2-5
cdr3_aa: ASSSRTGVETQY

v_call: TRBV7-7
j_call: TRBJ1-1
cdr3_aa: ASSPGQLTEAF

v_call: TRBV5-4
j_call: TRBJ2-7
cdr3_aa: ASSSGRGDYEQY

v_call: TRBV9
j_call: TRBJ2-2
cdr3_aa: ASSWATENTGELF

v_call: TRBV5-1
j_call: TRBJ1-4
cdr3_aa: ASSLEAGRNEKLF

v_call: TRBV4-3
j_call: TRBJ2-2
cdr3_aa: ASSLRGGKNTGELF

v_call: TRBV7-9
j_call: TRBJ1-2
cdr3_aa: ASSLTRGSYT

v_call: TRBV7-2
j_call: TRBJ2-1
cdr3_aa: ASSLGGQGFPNEQF

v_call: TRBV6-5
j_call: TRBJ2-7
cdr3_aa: ASRGTGSDEQY

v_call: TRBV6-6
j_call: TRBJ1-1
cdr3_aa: ASGDREPEAF

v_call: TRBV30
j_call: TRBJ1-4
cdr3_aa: AWSVIDEKLF

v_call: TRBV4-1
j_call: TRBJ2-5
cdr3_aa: ASSLPTGTGSKTQY

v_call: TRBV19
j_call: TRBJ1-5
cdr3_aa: ASSSVEGRMDQPQH

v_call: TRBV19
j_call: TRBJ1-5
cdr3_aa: ATKNRDSNQPQH

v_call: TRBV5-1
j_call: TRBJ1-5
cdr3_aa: ASSPGVGRMGQPQH

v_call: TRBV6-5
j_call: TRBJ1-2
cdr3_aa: ASSYSTGGSYGYT

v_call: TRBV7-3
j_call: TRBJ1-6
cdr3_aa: ASSLEVGSPLH

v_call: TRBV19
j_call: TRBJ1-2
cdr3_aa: ASSIIPRTGDGYT

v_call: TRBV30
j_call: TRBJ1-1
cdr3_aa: AWSARGNTEAF

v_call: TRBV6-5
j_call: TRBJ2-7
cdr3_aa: ATFQNYEQY

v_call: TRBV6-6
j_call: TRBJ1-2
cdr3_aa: ASRPGHSGYGYT

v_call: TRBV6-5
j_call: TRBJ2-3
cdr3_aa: ASSRDRGTDTQY

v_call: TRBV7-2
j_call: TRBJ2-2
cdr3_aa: ASSLSWREANTGELF

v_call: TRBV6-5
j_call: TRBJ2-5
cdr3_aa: ASRTTKDKAQY

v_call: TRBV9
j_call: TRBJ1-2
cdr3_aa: ASSTGSRGQNYGYT

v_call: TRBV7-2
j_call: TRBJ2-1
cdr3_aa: ASSLQGGPLSYNEQF